The rows below give T cell receptor beta chains drawn from one sample of a study of T cells in Graves' hyperthyroidism and ophthalmopathy. From the multiplex PCR reads, TCRdb called clonotypes with MiXCR, one entry per CDR3 protein. The sample has more than 500,000 distinct CDR3 sequences; roughly a sixth are singletons. The sequenced material came from blood. These receptors originate from a woman aged 25 to 39 with Graves' ophthalmopathy. The CDR3 runs from the conserved cysteine through the conserved F or W. Each record gives: J gene, V gene, clone size, D gene, CDR3 protein, CDR3 DNA. D genes are given only for firm matches. Clone size is given for some rows only: seen once, a few or many times, or a class if the clone is expanded.

j_gene: TRBJ2-7
v_gene: TRBV6-2/TRBV6-3
abundance: .
d_gene: .
CDR3aa: CASSFPLLAVDYEQYF
CDR3nt: TGTGCCAGCAGTTTTCCGCTTTTAGCGGTAGACTACGAGCAGTACTTC

j_gene: TRBJ1-5
v_gene: TRBV20-1
abundance: many
d_gene: TRBD1
CDR3aa: CSAVGGGAGQPQHF
CDR3nt: TGCAGTGCTGTGGGAGGGGGCGCGGGTCAGCCCCAGCATTTT

j_gene: TRBJ2-1
v_gene: TRBV6-1
abundance: many
d_gene: TRBD1
CDR3aa: CASSQPPGQGTFNEQFF
CDR3nt: TGTGCCAGCAGTCAACCCCCGGGACAGGGGACCTTCAATGAGCAGTTCTTC

j_gene: TRBJ2-3
v_gene: TRBV12-3/TRBV12-4
abundance: .
d_gene: .
CDR3aa: CASSSTRTDTQYF
CDR3nt: TGTGCCAGCAGTTCCACCCGGACAGATACGCAGTATTTT

j_gene: TRBJ2-1
v_gene: TRBV2
abundance: many
d_gene: TRBD1
CDR3aa: CASSPGQGVNEQFF
CDR3nt: TGTGCCAGCAGTCCGGGACAGGGTGTAAATGAGCAGTTCTTC

j_gene: TRBJ1-2
v_gene: TRBV5-1
abundance: many
d_gene: .
CDR3aa: CASQDTSYGYTF
CDR3nt: TGCGCCAGCCAGGACACGAGCTATGGCTACACCTTC

j_gene: TRBJ2-2
v_gene: TRBV6-6
abundance: few
d_gene: .
CDR3aa: CASSYTGRELFF
CDR3nt: TGTGCCAGCAGTTACACCGGCCGGGAGCTGTTTTTT

j_gene: TRBJ1-1
v_gene: TRBV12-3/TRBV12-4
abundance: many
d_gene: .
CDR3aa: CASRLGGGEAFF
CDR3nt: TGTGCCAGCAGATTAGGGGGGGGAGAAGCTTTCTTT

j_gene: TRBJ2-1
v_gene: TRBV12-3/TRBV12-4
abundance: few
d_gene: .
CDR3aa: CASTRTYNEQFF
CDR3nt: TGTGCCAGCACCAGGACATACAATGAGCAGTTCTTC

j_gene: TRBJ2-3
v_gene: TRBV6-5
abundance: few
d_gene: .
CDR3aa: CASSYPQWMGTFKQSRTDTQYF
CDR3nt: TGTGCCAGCAGTTACCCACAGTGGATGGGCACCTTTAAACAAAGCCGCACAGATACGCAGTATTTT

j_gene: TRBJ2-1
v_gene: TRBV12-3/TRBV12-4
abundance: many
d_gene: .
CDR3aa: CASSPAGLMQFF
CDR3nt: TGTGCCAGCAGTCCGGCGGGGCTAATGCAGTTCTTC

j_gene: TRBJ2-3
v_gene: TRBV6-6
abundance: many
d_gene: TRBD2
CDR3aa: CASSYSLAGVGDTQYF
CDR3nt: TGTGCCAGCAGTTACTCGCTAGCGGGAGTAGGAGATACGCAGTATTTT

j_gene: TRBJ2-1
v_gene: TRBV7-9
abundance: .
d_gene: .
CDR3aa: CASSSVRVVGNEQFF
CDR3nt: TGTGCCAGCAGCTCAGTTCGGGTGGTCGGGAATGAGCAGTTCTTC

j_gene: TRBJ2-1
v_gene: TRBV20-1
abundance: .
d_gene: TRBD2
CDR3aa: CSATPGLGLGNEQFF
CDR3nt: TGCAGTGCTACCCCGGGACTAGGTTTGGGCAATGAGCAGTTCTTC

j_gene: TRBJ1-1
v_gene: TRBV3-1
abundance: .
d_gene: .
CDR3aa: CASGLGTSNTEAFF
CDR3nt: TGTGCCAGCGGACTAGGGACGTCGAACACTGAAGCTTTCTTT

j_gene: TRBJ2-7
v_gene: TRBV6-5
abundance: few
d_gene: .
CDR3aa: CASSYGGGWGEQYF
CDR3nt: TGTGCCAGCAGTTACGGAGGGGGCTGGGGGGAACAGTACTTC

j_gene: TRBJ2-3
v_gene: TRBV10-3
abundance: few
d_gene: TRBD1
CDR3aa: CAISGRQGATDTQYF
CDR3nt: TGTGCCATCAGTGGAAGACAGGGGGCAACAGATACGCAGTATTTT

j_gene: TRBJ2-1
v_gene: TRBV28
abundance: many
d_gene: TRBD2
CDR3aa: CASSYLLAGEYNEQFF
CDR3nt: TGTGCCAGCAGTTACCTACTAGCGGGGGAATACAATGAGCAGTTCTTC

j_gene: TRBJ2-5
v_gene: TRBV6-1
abundance: few
d_gene: .
CDR3aa: CASSPTPRGFGETQYF
CDR3nt: TGTGCCAGCAGTCCGACCCCCAGGGGCTTTGGAGAGACCCAGTACTTC

j_gene: TRBJ2-7
v_gene: TRBV7-9
abundance: .
d_gene: .
CDR3aa: CASSLLGTGSYEQYF
CDR3nt: TGTGCCAGCAGCTTATTAGGGACTGGGTCCTACGAGCAGTACTTC

j_gene: TRBJ2-1
v_gene: TRBV15
abundance: .
d_gene: .
CDR3aa: CATSTVSQGFSSYNEQFF
CDR3nt: TGTGCCACCAGCACGGTCTCTCAGGGGTTTAGCTCCTACAATGAGCAGTTCTTC

j_gene: TRBJ1-5
v_gene: TRBV19
abundance: few
d_gene: .
CDR3aa: CASSIARNQPQHF
CDR3nt: TGTGCCAGTAGTATAGCCCGCAATCAGCCCCAGCATTTT

j_gene: TRBJ2-3
v_gene: TRBV20-1
abundance: .
d_gene: TRBD2
CDR3aa: CSAEGGLAGGTDTQYF
CDR3nt: TGCAGTGCTGAGGGAGGACTAGCGGGAGGCACAGATACGCAGTATTTT

j_gene: TRBJ2-4
v_gene: TRBV6-2/TRBV6-3
abundance: .
d_gene: .
CDR3aa: CASSSKNPWAAKNIQYF
CDR3nt: TGTGCCAGCAGTTCTAAAAACCCGTGGGCAGCCAAAAACATTCAGTACTTC

j_gene: TRBJ2-3
v_gene: TRBV20-1
abundance: many
d_gene: TRBD2
CDR3aa: CSAWGGPGTDTQYF
CDR3nt: TGCAGTGCATGGGGAGGGCCCGGCACAGATACGCAGTATTTT

j_gene: TRBJ1-2
v_gene: TRBV12-3/TRBV12-4
abundance: many
d_gene: TRBD1
CDR3aa: CASSHGTGRGGYTF
CDR3nt: TGTGCCAGCAGTCACGGGACAGGGCGGGGTGGCTACACCTTC

j_gene: TRBJ2-5
v_gene: TRBV7-9
abundance: .
d_gene: .
CDR3aa: CASALGGGSETQYF
CDR3nt: TGTGCCAGCGCCTTAGGAGGGGGGTCAGAGACCCAGTACTTC

j_gene: TRBJ2-5
v_gene: TRBV7-3
abundance: many
d_gene: .
CDR3aa: CASSLIPGSQETQYF
CDR3nt: TGTGCCAGCAGCTTAATCCCGGGATCGCAAGAGACCCAGTACTTC